Below, one T cell receptor beta chain is given with its context. The sample belongs to a study of human T cells and chemical hapten exposure. Time point specified: patch test 1, 2 weeks after DPC sensitization. The treatment: therapeutic diphenylcyclopropenone sensitization with weekly scalp DPC. TCRdb called the RACE reads again in MiXCR, with one record for every CDR3 protein. The sample holds roughly 120,000 distinct CDR3 sequences, around 15% seen once. The sequencing used whole blood, collected in connection with sensitization to the hapten diphenylcyclopropenone (DPC). The sequence derives from a man younger than 30 with alopecia areata. Some clones in this sample may be carry-over from other donors' samples.

CDR3 amino acids: CAKRGYEQYV. CDR3 coding DNA: TGTGCTAAAAGGGGCTACGAGCAGTACGTC. The chain carries TRBV21-1 and TRBJ2-7; the table calls TRBD1, which could not be checked here. TRBV21-1 is a known pseudogene. The CDR3 runs 10 residues.